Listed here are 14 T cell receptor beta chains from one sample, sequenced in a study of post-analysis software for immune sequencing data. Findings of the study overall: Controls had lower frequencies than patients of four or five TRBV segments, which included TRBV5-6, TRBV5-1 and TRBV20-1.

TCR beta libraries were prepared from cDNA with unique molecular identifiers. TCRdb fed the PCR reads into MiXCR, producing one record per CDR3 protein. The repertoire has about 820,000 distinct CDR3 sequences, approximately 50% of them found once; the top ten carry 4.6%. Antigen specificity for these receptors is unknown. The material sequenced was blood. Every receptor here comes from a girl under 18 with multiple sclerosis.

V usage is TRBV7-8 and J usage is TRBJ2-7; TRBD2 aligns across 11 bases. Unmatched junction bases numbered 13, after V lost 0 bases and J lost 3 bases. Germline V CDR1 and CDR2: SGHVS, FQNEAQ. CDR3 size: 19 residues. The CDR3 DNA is TGTGCCAGCAGCTTAGCGCTCGATAGAGGGACTAGCGGAAACTACGAGCAGTACTTC. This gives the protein CASSLALDRGTSGNYEQYF. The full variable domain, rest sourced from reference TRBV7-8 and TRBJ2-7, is GAGVSQSPRYKVAKRGQDVALRCDPISGHVSLFWYQQALGQGPEFLTYFQNEAQLDKSGLPSDRFFAERPEGSVSTLKIQRTQQEDSAVYLCASSLALDRGTSGNYEQYFGPGTRLTVT.

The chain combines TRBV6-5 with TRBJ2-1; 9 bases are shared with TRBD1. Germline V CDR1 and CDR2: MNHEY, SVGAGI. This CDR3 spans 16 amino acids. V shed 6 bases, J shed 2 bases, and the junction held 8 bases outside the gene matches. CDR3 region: CASRGQGKGPYNEQFF. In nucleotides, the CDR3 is TGTGCCAGCAGGGGACAGGGTAAAGGACCCTACAATGAGCAGTTCTTC.

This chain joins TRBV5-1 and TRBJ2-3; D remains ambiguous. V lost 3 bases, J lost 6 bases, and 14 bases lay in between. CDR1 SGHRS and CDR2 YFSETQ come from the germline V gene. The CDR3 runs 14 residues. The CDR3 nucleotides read TGCGCCAGCAGCTCTGCTAGTTTCGCGGATACGCAGTATTTT. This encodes CASSSASFADTQYF.

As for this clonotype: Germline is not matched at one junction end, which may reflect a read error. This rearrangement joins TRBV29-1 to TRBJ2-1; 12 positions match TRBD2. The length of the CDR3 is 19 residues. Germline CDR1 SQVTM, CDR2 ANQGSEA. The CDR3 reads CNVDPSWLAGGTTYNEQFF. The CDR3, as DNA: TGCAACGTTGACCCGTCATGGCTAGCGGGAGGGACCACCTACAATGAGCAGTTCTTC.

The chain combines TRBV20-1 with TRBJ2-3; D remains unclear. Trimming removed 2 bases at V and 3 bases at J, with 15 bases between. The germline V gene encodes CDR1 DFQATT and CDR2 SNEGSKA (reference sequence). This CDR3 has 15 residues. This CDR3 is CSARLSVSGTDTQYF. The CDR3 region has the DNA TGCAGTGCTAGATTGTCGGTCTCTGGGACAGATACGCAGTATTTT.

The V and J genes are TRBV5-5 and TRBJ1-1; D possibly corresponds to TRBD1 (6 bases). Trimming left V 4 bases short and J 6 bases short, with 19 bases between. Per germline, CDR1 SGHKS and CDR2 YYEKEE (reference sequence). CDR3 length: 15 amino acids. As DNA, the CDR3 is TGTGCCAGCAGCGCCCGATACAGGGTAACGGCTGAAGCTTTCTTT. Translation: CASSARYRVTAEAFF.

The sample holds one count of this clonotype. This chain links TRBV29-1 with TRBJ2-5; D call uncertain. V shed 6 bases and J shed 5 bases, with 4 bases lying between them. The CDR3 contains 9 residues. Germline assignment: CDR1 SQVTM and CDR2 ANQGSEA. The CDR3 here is CSVWETQYF. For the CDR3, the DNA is TGCAGCGTATGGGAGACCCAGTACTTC.

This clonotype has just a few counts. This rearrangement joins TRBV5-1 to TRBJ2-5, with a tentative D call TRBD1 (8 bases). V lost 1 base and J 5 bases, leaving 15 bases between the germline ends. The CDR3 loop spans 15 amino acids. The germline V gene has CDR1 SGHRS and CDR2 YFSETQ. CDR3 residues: CASSLRTGREETQYF. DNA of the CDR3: TGCGCCAGCAGCTTGAGGACAGGGAGGGAGGAGACCCAGTACTTC.

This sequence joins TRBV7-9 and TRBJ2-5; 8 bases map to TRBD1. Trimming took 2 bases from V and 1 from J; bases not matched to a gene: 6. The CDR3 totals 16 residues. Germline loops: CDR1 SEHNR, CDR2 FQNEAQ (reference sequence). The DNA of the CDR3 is TGTGCCAGCAGCTTATTCCTCACAGGGGGCCAAGAGACCCAGTACTTC. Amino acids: CASSLFLTGGQETQYF.

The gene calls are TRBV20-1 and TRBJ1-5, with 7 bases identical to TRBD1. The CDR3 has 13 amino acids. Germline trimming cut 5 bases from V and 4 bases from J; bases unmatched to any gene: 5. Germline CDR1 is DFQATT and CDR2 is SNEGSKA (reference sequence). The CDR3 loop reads CSARGTENQPQHF. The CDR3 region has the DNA TGCAGTGCTCGGGGGACAGAAAATCAGCCCCAGCATTTT.

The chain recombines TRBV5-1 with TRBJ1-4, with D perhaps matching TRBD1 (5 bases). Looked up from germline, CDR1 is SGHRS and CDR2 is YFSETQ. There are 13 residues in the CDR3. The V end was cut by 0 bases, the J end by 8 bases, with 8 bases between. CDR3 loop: CASSLGDREKLFF. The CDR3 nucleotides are TGCGCCAGCAGCTTGGGCGACAGAGAAAAACTGTTTTTT.

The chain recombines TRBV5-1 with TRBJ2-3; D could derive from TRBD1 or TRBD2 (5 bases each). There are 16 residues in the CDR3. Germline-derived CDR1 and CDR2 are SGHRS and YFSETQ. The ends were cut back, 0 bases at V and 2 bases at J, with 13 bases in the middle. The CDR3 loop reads CASSLGLGRNTDTQYF. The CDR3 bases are TGCGCCAGCAGCTTGGGACTGGGACGCAACACAGATACGCAGTATTTT.

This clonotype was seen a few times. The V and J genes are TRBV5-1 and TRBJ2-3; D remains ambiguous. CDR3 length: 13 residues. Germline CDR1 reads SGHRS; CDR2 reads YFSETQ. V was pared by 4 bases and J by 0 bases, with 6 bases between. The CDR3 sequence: CASSPFSTDTQYF. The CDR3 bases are TGCGCCAGCAGCCCCTTTAGCACAGATACGCAGTATTTT.

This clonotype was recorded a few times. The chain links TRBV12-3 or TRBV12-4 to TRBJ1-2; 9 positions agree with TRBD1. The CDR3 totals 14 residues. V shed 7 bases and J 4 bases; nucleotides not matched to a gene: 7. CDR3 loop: CASNPQGAGYGYTF. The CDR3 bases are TGTGCCAGCAATCCACAGGGGGCCGGCTATGGCTACACCTTC.